This T cell receptor beta chain originates from a study of shared clonotypes between healthy human individuals. Naive CD8 cells lacked CD45RO and underwent positive selection for CCR7, leaving out terminally differentiated effector memory CD45RA+ cells. Between the trimmed V and J ends, which lost 4 bases and 4 bases, there was a span of 15 bases. This CDR3 is 15 amino acids long. From germline, CDR1 is PRHDT and CDR2 FYEKMQ (reference sequence). In regard to this clone: Antigen unknown.

Whole-study findings and limits: Naive subsets generally had larger estimated richness than memory subsets.

The data were produced by immunoSEQ multiplex PCR, yet TCRdb's version contains in-frame clones alone and is incomplete. This table holds around 2,000,000 clones, about 95% found once. The chain carries TRBV13 and TRBJ2-3; tentatively, D is TRBD1 (7 bases). Sequenced material: naive CD8+ T cells sorted from blood. This TCR was sampled from a man younger than 35 in good health. CDR3 DNA: TGTGCCAGCAGCTACCAGGGGGGAACGGCAGATACGCAGTATTTT. Its protein is CASSYQGGTADTQYF.